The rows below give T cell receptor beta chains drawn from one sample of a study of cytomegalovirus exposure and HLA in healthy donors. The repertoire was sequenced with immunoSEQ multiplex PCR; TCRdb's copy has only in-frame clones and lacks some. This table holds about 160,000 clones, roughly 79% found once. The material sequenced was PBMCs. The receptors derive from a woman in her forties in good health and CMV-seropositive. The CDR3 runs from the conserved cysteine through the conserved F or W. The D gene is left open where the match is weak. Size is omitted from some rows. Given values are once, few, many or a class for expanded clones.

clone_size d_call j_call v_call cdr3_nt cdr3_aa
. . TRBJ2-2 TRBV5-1 TGCGCCAGCAGCCTGCACGGCGACAGCTCGTCCGGGGAGCTGTTTTTT CASSLHGDSSSGELFF
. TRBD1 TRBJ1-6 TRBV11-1 TGTGCCAGCAGCTTAGCCGGACAGGGGTCCTATAATTCACCCCTCCACTTT CASSLAGQGSYNSPLHF
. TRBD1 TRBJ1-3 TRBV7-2 TGTGCCAGCAGCTGGGGACAGTCAACTGGAAACACCATATATTTT CASSWGQSTGNTIYF
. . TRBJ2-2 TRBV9 TGTGCCAGCAGCGTAGAGTCTAGCCCTACCGGGGAGCTGTTTTTT CASSVESSPTGELFF
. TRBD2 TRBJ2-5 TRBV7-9 TGTGCCAGCACCTTCGGGGGGGGGCGTGAGACCCAGTACTTC CASTFGGGRETQYF
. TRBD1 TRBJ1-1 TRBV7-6 TGTGCCAGCAGCGAAAACGCAGGGGGCATGAACACTGAAGCTTTCTTT CASSENAGGMNTEAFF
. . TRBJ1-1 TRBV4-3 TGCGCCAGCAGCCAAGGGAGAGTGAACACTGAAGCTTTCTTT CASSQGRVNTEAFF
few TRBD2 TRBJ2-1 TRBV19 TGTGCCAGTAGTATCGGCCTAGCGGGTGACAATGAGCAGTTCTTC CASSIGLAGDNEQFF
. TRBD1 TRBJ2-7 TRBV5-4 TGTGCCAGCAGCCAAGGACAGGGTGGAAGGGAGCAGTACTTC CASSQGQGGREQYF
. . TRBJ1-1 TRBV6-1 TGTGCCAGCAGGGGGCGAACAGCTGAAGCTTTCTTT CASRGRTAEAFF
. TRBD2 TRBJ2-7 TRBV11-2 TGTGCCAGCAGCTTAATTACTAGCGGGAGCTACGAGCAGTACTTC CASSLITSGSYEQYF
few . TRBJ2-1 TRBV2 TGTGCCAGCAGTGACAGGGCCCTTTACAATGAGCAGTTCTTC CASSDRALYNEQFF
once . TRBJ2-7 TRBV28 TGTGCCAGCAGTTTCCCCGACAGACCCTACGAGCAGTACTTC CASSFPDRPYEQYF
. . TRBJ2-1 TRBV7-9 TGTGCCAGCAGCCCCGACTCCTCCTCCTACAATGAGCAGTTCTTC CASSPDSSSYNEQFF
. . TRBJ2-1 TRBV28 TGTGCCAGCAGTTTAGATTTCGGGGTCCCCGGTTCATTCTACAATGAGCAGTTCTTC CASSLDFGVPGSFYNEQFF
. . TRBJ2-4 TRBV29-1 TGCAGCGTTGGTTCTGACTTTGCCGGGGAAAACAGTCAGTACTTC CSVGSDFAGENSQYF